Below, 14 T cell receptor beta chains from the same sample are listed, as sequenced in a study of PD-1 blockade in classical Hodgkin lymphoma. This table comes from immunoSEQ multiplex PCR, and its TCRdb copy is limited to in-frame clones, with some not included. The data show under 110,000 clones, roughly 90% seen once. All patients experienced relapse after autologous stem cell transplantation, and brentuximab vedotin exposure was variable. The source material was peripheral blood mononuclear cells (PBMCs), sampled before the second cycle of nivolumab. These receptors all come from a human donor with classical Hodgkin lymphoma.

The chain couples TRBV28 to TRBJ2-7; either TRBD1 or TRBD2 may fit D (5 bases each). V was trimmed by 8 bases and J by 4 bases, leaving 9 bases between them. Per the germline V gene, CDR1 is MDHEN and CDR2 is SYDVKM. The CDR3 totals 11 residues. CDR3 protein: CASRDGYEQYF. The CDR3 nucleotides read TGTGCCAGCCGGGACGGTTACGAGCAGTACTTC.

The chain is built from TRBV19 and TRBJ2-1; D gene ambiguous. Trimming shortened V by 6 bases and J by 8 bases, and 20 bases separated the two germline ends. The CDR3 is 15 residues long. Germline CDR1 and CDR2: LNHDA and SQIVND (reference sequence). This CDR3 is CASSRSIDATDEQFF. The CDR3 DNA sequence: TGTGCCAGTAGCCGATCAATAGACGCGACGGATGAGCAGTTCTTC. The complete variable domain, with remaining parts taken from reference TRBV19 and TRBJ2-1, reads DGGITQSPKYLFRKEGQNVTLSCEQNLNHDAMYWYRQDPGQGLRLIYYSQIVNDFQKGDIAEGYSVSREKKESFPLTVTSAQKNPTAFYLCASSRSIDATDEQFFGPGTRLTVL.

V gene TRBV9 combines with J gene TRBJ2-7; D not resolved. V was pared by 2 bases and J by 8 bases, with 5 bases between. CDR1 and CDR2 (germline): SGDLS, YYNGEE. CDR3 length: 10 amino acids. The chain's CDR3 is CASSVMQQYF. In nucleotides, the CDR3 is TGTGCCAGCAGCGTGATGCAGCAGTACTTC.

This rearrangement joins TRBV7-7 to TRBJ2-5, with 9 bases fitting TRBD1. With 5 bases clipped from V and 5 bases from J, the junction kept 9 bases outside the gene matches. CDR1 is SSHAT, CDR2 FNYEAQ, per germline (reference sequence). The CDR3 has 15 amino acids. Here the CDR3 reads CASSHRDRVGETQYF. The CDR3 DNA is TGTGCCAGCAGCCACCGGGACAGGGTTGGGGAGACCCAGTACTTC. The complete variable domain, with remaining parts taken from reference TRBV7-7 and TRBJ2-5, reads GAGVSQSPRYKVTKRGQDVTLRCDPISSHATLYWYQQALGQGPEFLTYFNYEAQPDKSGLPSDRFSAERPEGSISTLTIQRTEQRDSAMYRCASSHRDRVGETQYFGPGTRLLVL.

The CDR3 spells CASSEVDSYGYTF. The CDR3 bases are TGTGCCAGCAGTGAAGTGGACAGCTATGGCTACACCTTC. The gene calls are TRBV2 and TRBJ1-2; a weak D match, TRBD1 (6 bases). The germline V gene encodes CDR1 SNHLY and CDR2 FYNNEI. The CDR3 runs 13 residues. V shed 1 base and J shed 4 bases, with 7 bases lying between them.

This clone occurred a few times. The chain joins TRBV30 to TRBJ1-1; no firm D call. Trimming shortened V by 5 bases and J by 3 bases, and 7 bases separated the two germline ends. The germline CDR1 and CDR2 sequences are GTSNPN and SVGIG (reference sequence). CDR3 length: 11 amino acids. This CDR3 is CAWGLDTEAFF. CDR3 sequence (DNA): TGTGCCTGGGGGTTGGACACTGAAGCTTTCTTT.

The rearrangement joins TRBV30 to TRBJ1-6; 7 positions match TRBD1. V shed 7 bases, J shed 9 bases, and the junction held 9 bases outside the gene matches. Per the germline V gene, CDR1 is GTSNPN and CDR2 is SVGIG (reference sequence). CDR3 length: 13 residues. The CDR3 here is CASGGQRISPLHF. DNA of the CDR3: TGTGCCTCGGGGGGACAGAGGATTTCACCCCTCCACTTT.

The rearrangement uses TRBV6-5 and TRBJ1-4; 7 bases line up with TRBD1. Germline CDR1 is MNHEY and CDR2 is SVGAGI. There are 15 residues in the CDR3. V lost 2 bases to trimming and J lost 4 bases; unmatched junction nucleotides: 4. The CDR3 here is CASSYGGQLNEKLFF. CDR3 DNA sequence: TGTGCCAGCAGTTACGGGGGACAGCTTAATGAAAAACTGTTTTTT.

The gene calls are TRBV7-9 and TRBJ1-1; D gene ambiguous. The CDR3 has 11 residues. V lost 4 bases and J lost 7, with 7 bases in between. Germline V gene sequence: CDR1 SEHNR, CDR2 FQNEAQ (reference sequence). CDR3 region: CASSSTVEAFF. CDR3 DNA sequence: TGTGCCAGCAGCTCAACAGTTGAAGCTTTCTTT.

The chain joins TRBV10-1 to TRBJ1-1; D is perhaps TRBD1 (6 bases). Trimming removed 6 bases at V and 5 bases at J, with 16 bases between. The CDR3 has 14 amino acids. Germline CDR1 reads WNHNN; CDR2 reads SYGVQD (reference sequence). The CDR3 protein is CASSGQNKGTEAFF. The CDR3 bases are TGCGCCAGCAGCGGACAGAACAAGGGGACTGAAGCTTTCTTT.

The chain is built from TRBV7-9 and TRBJ2-7; 8 positions agree with TRBD2. The CDR3 runs 14 residues. V trimming: 4 bases; J trimming: 3 bases; junction bases outside the gene matches: 5. The germline V gene has CDR1 SEHNR and CDR2 FQNEAQ (reference sequence). The CDR3 sequence: CASSSELAVYEQYF. CDR3 sequence (DNA): TGTGCCAGCAGCTCCGAACTAGCGGTCTACGAGCAGTACTTC.

This clone was seen a few times. This chain connects TRBV7-9 to TRBJ1-5; the match to TRBD1 covers 8 bases. V lost 5 bases, J lost 4 bases, and 13 bases stayed unmatched. CDR1 is SEHNR, CDR2 FQNEAQ, per germline (reference sequence). The CDR3 covers 17 residues. CDR3 region: CASSPGQGGSLNQPQHF. CDR3 DNA: TGTGCCAGCAGCCCCGGACAGGGAGGGTCCCTAAATCAGCCCCAGCATTTT. Variable domain in full (rest from reference TRBV7-9 and TRBJ1-5): DTGVSQNPRHKITKRGQNVTFRCDPISEHNRLYWYRQTLGQGPEFLTYFQNEAQLEKSRLLSDRFSAERPKGSFSTLEIQRTEQGDSAMYLCASSPGQGGSLNQPQHFGDGTRLSIL.

In DNA form, the CDR3 reads TGTGCCAGCAGCGACAGTCCCCTCCAACCCCTCCACTTT. Protein product: CASSDSPLQPLHF. V is TRBV6-5 and J is TRBJ1-6, with D maybe TRBD1 (5 bases). V lost 6 bases and J 12 bases, leaving 15 bases between the germline ends. CDR1 and CDR2 from the germline V gene are MNHEY and SVGAGI. The CDR3 covers 13 residues.

V gene TRBV6-6 combines with J gene TRBJ1-3, with D unresolved. Germline V gene lookup returns CDR1 MNHNY and CDR2 SVGAGI (reference sequence). The CDR3 is made up of 14 amino acids. Trimming removed 6 bases at V and 2 bases at J, with 11 bases between. Here the CDR3 DNA reads TGTGCCAGCAGCCTTTTACACCCTGGAAACACCATATATTTT. Its protein is CASSLLHPGNTIYF.